Below are 28 T cell receptor beta chains sequenced from a single sample in a study of beta chain features in type 1 diabetes. These receptors have no identified antigens. As every portion of the isolated RNA was reverse transcribed, the sequencing read expressed TCRB transcripts. Clones were sequenced by immunoSEQ multiplex PCR, and TCRdb holds only the in-frame ones, with some missing. The data show approximately 150,000 clones, with 9% seen just once and under 0.9% held by the top ten. Study-wide points: In all four CD4+ subsets, TCRB CDR3 length was significantly, moderately reduced in type 1 diabetes.

The sequencing sample was made of central memory CD4+ T cells from blood. The source of these receptors is a man younger than 45 with type 1 diabetes.

Only a few counts were recorded for this clone. The rearrangement uses TRBV5-1 and TRBJ2-3; no clear D gene. This CDR3 comprises 14 residues. CDR1 is SGHRS, CDR2 YFSETQ, per germline. The ends were cut back, 4 bases at V and 4 bases at J, with 13 bases in the middle. The CDR3 region is CASSDPSDSDTQYF. The CDR3 bases are TGCGCCAGCAGCGACCCTTCCGACTCAGATACGCAGTATTTT.

The CDR3 loop reads CASSLDLTGLYGYTF. The CDR3 DNA reads TGTGCCAGCAGCTTGGATTTGACAGGACTCTATGGCTACACCTTC. This chain uses TRBV5-4 with TRBJ1-2; D possibly corresponds to TRBD1 (6 bases). Trimming took off 0 bases at V and 4 bases at J, with 13 bases between the two ends. The CDR3 consists of 15 residues. Germline loops: CDR1 SGHNT, CDR2 YYREEE (reference sequence).

This clone was detected a few times. The rearrangement joins TRBV30 to TRBJ2-2; D is unclear. CDR1 and CDR2 (germline): GTSNPN, SVGIG (reference sequence). Trimming left V 0 bases short and J 5 bases short, with 4 bases between. This CDR3 has 12 residues. CDR3 loop: CAWSVITGELFF. Written as DNA, the CDR3 is TGTGCCTGGAGTGTTATAACCGGGGAGCTGTTTTTT.

This clone was counted only a few times. The chain carries TRBV5-4 and TRBJ1-6; TRBD1 aligns across 7 bases. From germline, CDR1 is SGHNT and CDR2 YYREEE (reference sequence). V lost 2 bases to trimming and J lost 7 bases; unmatched junction nucleotides: 6. The CDR3 has 15 residues. CDR3 in DNA: TGTGCCAGCAGCTTCCCCGAGGACAGGAATTCACCCCTCCACTTT. It specifies CASSFPEDRNSPLHF.

The table lists this clone with a few counts. The chain joins TRBV11-2 to TRBJ2-7, with 12 bases aligning to TRBD2. CDR1 SGHAT and CDR2 FQNNGV come from the germline V gene. J gave up 1 base and V 4 bases, and 8 bases lay outside the gene matches. The CDR3 spans 17 residues. The CDR3 reads CASSSGPGLAGSYEQYF. The CDR3 nucleotides are TGTGCCAGCAGCTCTGGACCGGGACTAGCGGGTTCCTACGAGCAGTACTTC.

The chain carries TRBV7-9 and TRBJ1-6; 9 nucleotides line up with TRBD1. CDR1 and CDR2 from the germline V gene are SEHNR and FQNEAQ (reference sequence). With 5 bases clipped from V and 7 bases from J, the junction kept 12 bases outside the gene matches. This CDR3 comprises 17 residues. The CDR3 is CASSQDPTGGTNSPLHF. CDR3 sequence (DNA): TGTGCCAGCAGCCAAGATCCGACAGGGGGAACGAATTCACCCCTCCACTTT.

This chain links TRBV5-1 with TRBJ2-5; TRBD1 matches 8 bases. Germline V gene lookup returns CDR1 SGHRS and CDR2 YFSETQ. The CDR3 totals 15 residues. V shed 2 bases and J 5 bases; nucleotides not matched to a gene: 8. Here the CDR3 reads CASSLTGGHGETQYF. Written as DNA, the CDR3 is TGCGCCAGCAGCTTAACAGGGGGTCATGGGGAGACCCAGTACTTC.

V is TRBV29-1 and J is TRBJ2-1, with TRBD1 as a possible D gene (5 bases). Germline assignment: CDR1 SQVTM and CDR2 ANQGSEA. The ends were cut back, 4 bases at V and 10 bases at J, with 14 bases in the middle. The CDR3 has 12 residues. The chain's CDR3 is CSVAQGPKEQFF. The CDR3 DNA reads as TGCAGCGTTGCGCAGGGCCCGAAGGAGCAGTTCTTC.

The V and J genes are TRBV9 and TRBJ2-1, with TRBD2 identical over 7 bases. This CDR3 is 16 amino acids long. Germline CDR1 reads SGDLS; CDR2 reads YYNGEE. Unmatched junction bases numbered 9, after V lost 4 bases and J lost 2 bases. The CDR3 DNA is TGTGCCAGCAGCCCCCAGGGAACTAGCGCCTACAATGAGCAGTTCTTC. Translation gives CASSPQGTSAYNEQFF.

The chain links TRBV7-3 to TRBJ2-1, with D tentatively TRBD2 (7 bases). The V end lost 4 bases, the J end lost 12 bases, and 13 bases lay between the germline ends. The germline CDR1 and CDR2 sequences are SGHTA and FQGTGA. CDR3 size: 12 residues. In DNA form, the CDR3 reads TGTGCCAGCAGCTCGGGGGGCCCCGGGCAGTTCTTC. It is translated as CASSSGGPGQFF.

The chain links TRBV5-4 to TRBJ2-1, with 7 bases fitting TRBD2. CDR1 is SGHNT and CDR2 is YYREEE in the germline V gene (reference sequence). The CDR3 has 14 residues. The J segment lost 6 bases and the V segment lost 0 bases, leaving 3 bases of the junction unmatched. The CDR3: CASSLGTSVNEQFF. CDR3 bases: TGTGCCAGCAGCTTGGGTACTAGCGTCAATGAGCAGTTCTTC.

CDR3 protein: CASSQGGTMNTEAFF. For the CDR3, the DNA is TGTGCCAGCAGCCAAGGCGGGACTATGAACACTGAAGCTTTCTTT. The chain recombines TRBV4-2 with TRBJ1-1, with D maybe TRBD1 (5 bases). The V end lost 1 base, the J end lost 0 bases, and 9 bases lay between the germline ends. From germline, CDR1 is LGHNA and CDR2 YNFKEQ. The CDR3 has 15 residues.

V and J are TRBV28 and TRBJ1-1; D not certain. Trimming shortened V by 6 bases and J by 5 bases, and 16 bases separated the two germline ends. Germline V gene lookup returns CDR1 MDHEN and CDR2 SYDVKM. The CDR3 covers 14 residues. CDR3 protein: CASRRRYPGTEAFF. Written as DNA, the CDR3 is TGTGCCAGCAGGCGTCGATATCCGGGGACTGAAGCTTTCTTT.

This chain connects TRBV7-2 to TRBJ2-3; a weak D match, TRBD2 (7 bases). CDR1 and CDR2 from the germline V gene are SGHTA and FQGNSA. With 8 bases removed from V and 4 bases from J, the gap between germline ends came to 13 bases. The CDR3 covers 13 residues. Here the CDR3 reads CASRGASSDTQYF. The CDR3 bases are TGTGCCAGCCGGGGGGCCAGTTCAGATACGCAGTATTTT.

In its sample, this clone was seen a few times. V is TRBV7-9 and J is TRBJ2-7, with 9 bases that match TRBD1. J gave up 4 bases and V 5 bases, and 6 bases lay outside the gene matches. Germline V gene sequence: CDR1 SEHNR, CDR2 FQNEAQ (reference sequence). This CDR3 comprises 14 residues. CDR3 residues: CASSGRGQGYEQYF. The CDR3 nucleotides are TGTGCCAGCAGCGGGCGTGGACAGGGGTACGAGCAGTACTTC.

This clone was counted ten times or more. The rearrangement links TRBV30 to TRBJ2-1; D is possibly TRBD1 (5 bases). Trimming removed 3 bases from V and 8 bases from J, with 14 bases in between. This CDR3 contains 13 residues. In germline, CDR1 is GTSNPN, CDR2 SVGIG (reference sequence). The CDR3 here is CAWSLPVGDEQFF. In DNA form, the CDR3 reads TGTGCCTGGAGCCTCCCGGTAGGGGATGAGCAGTTCTTC.

This clone was seen more than once but under ten times. The chain is built from TRBV27 and TRBJ2-5; TRBD1 is a possible D gene (5 bases). Germline loops: CDR1 MNHEY, CDR2 SMNVEV (reference sequence). The CDR3 has 13 residues. Trimming removed 4 bases from V and 5 bases from J, with 11 bases in between. The CDR3: CASSSVGAETQYF. CDR3 DNA: TGTGCCAGCAGTTCGGTAGGGGCTGAGACCCAGTACTTC.

V and J are TRBV5-6 and TRBJ2-3; D call uncertain. Germline V CDR1 and CDR2: SGHDT, YYEEEE. Trimming took off 0 bases at V and 2 bases at J, with 7 bases between the two ends. This CDR3 is 14 amino acids long. The DNA for the CDR3 is TGTGCCAGCAGCTTGGCCTATACCACAGATACGCAGTATTTT. Translation gives CASSLAYTTDTQYF.

The chain employs TRBV13 and TRBJ1-1; 7 bases are shared with TRBD1. V lost 4 bases to trimming and J lost 0 bases; unmatched junction nucleotides: 14. Germline values: CDR1 PRHDT, CDR2 FYEKMQ (reference sequence). The CDR3 extends over 18 amino acids. CDR3 in DNA: TGTGCCAGCAGCTCAAACAGGGGTCGGACTGGTGTGAACACTGAAGCTTTCTTT. Residues: CASSSNRGRTGVNTEAFF.

This clone has just a few counts. V is TRBV10-3 and J is TRBJ2-7, with 9 bases aligning to TRBD1. The CDR3 is made up of 13 amino acids. V dropped 10 bases and J dropped 2; count of bases not matched to a gene: 6. Germline assignment: CDR1 ENHRY and CDR2 SYGVKD. CDR3 coding DNA: TGTGCCACGAGACAGGGGGGAGCCTACGAGCAGTACTTC. The encoded protein is CATRQGGAYEQYF.

This rearrangement joins TRBV10-3 to TRBJ2-5, with 13 nucleotides matching TRBD2. Germline trimming cut 10 bases from V and 3 bases from J; bases unmatched to any gene: 2. The germline V gene has CDR1 ENHRY and CDR2 SYGVKD. This CDR3 has 13 amino acids. In DNA form, the CDR3 reads TGTGCCACCGGGACTAGCGGGGAAGAGACCCAGTACTTC. Its protein is CATGTSGEETQYF.

This clone was observed a handful of times. This sequence joins TRBV6-1 and TRBJ2-2; perhaps TRBD1 as D (5 bases). The CDR3 is made up of 14 amino acids. V dropped 2 bases and J dropped 4 bases, with 8 bases sitting between them. Germline-derived CDR1 and CDR2 are MNHNS and SASEGT. CDR3: CASSEPGLTGELFF. The CDR3 coding sequence is TGTGCCAGCAGTGAACCAGGGCTCACCGGGGAGCTGTTTTTT.

This clone was seen more than once but under ten times. The chain links TRBV29-1 to TRBJ1-1; D is ambiguous. The CDR3 is made up of 12 amino acids. Trimming stripped 1 base from V and 4 bases from J, with 7 bases between. The V gene's germline CDR1 is SQVTM and CDR2 ANQGSEA. CDR3 region: CSVEAPGTEAFF. The CDR3 DNA sequence: TGCAGCGTTGAAGCCCCAGGCACTGAAGCTTTCTTT.

This clone was observed a few times. The rearrangement uses TRBV2 and TRBJ1-5; D gene uncertain. The CDR3 covers 13 residues. V was cut by 3 bases and J by 4 bases, with 7 bases left in between. In germline, CDR1 is SNHLY, CDR2 FYNNEI. The CDR3, as DNA: TGTGCCAGCAGTGAGGACTGGAATCAGCCCCAGCATTTT. The encoded protein is CASSEDWNQPQHF.

The sample holds a few counts of this clone. The gene calls are TRBV18 and TRBJ2-5; TRBD1 might be the D (6 bases). V shed 6 bases and J shed 3 bases, with 17 bases lying between them. CDR3 length: 15 amino acids. The V gene's germline CDR1 is KGHSH and CDR2 LQKENI. The CDR3 spells CASSSLTGPEETQYF. The CDR3, as DNA: TGTGCCAGCTCGTCACTAACAGGGCCGGAAGAGACCCAGTACTTC.

This clone was detected a few times. The V call is TRBV6-6, the J call TRBJ1-5, with a tentative D call TRBD1 (6 bases). Germline CDR1 MNHNY, CDR2 SVGAGI (reference sequence). This CDR3 comprises 15 residues. Trimming left V 6 bases short and J 1 base short, with 13 bases between. The chain's CDR3 is CASRIGGFSNQPQHF. The CDR3 DNA sequence: TGTGCCAGCAGGATAGGGGGTTTCAGCAATCAGCCCCAGCATTTT.

The J gene is TRBJ2-3, the V gene TRBV7-3; 11 bases align to TRBD2. Germline CDR1 is SGHTA and CDR2 is FQGTGA. This CDR3 is 16 amino acids long. V shed 5 bases, J shed 3 bases, and the junction held 7 bases outside the gene matches. This CDR3 reads CASSLSGGAKTDTQYF. The CDR3, as DNA: TGTGCCAGCAGCCTTAGCGGGGGGGCCAAGACAGATACGCAGTATTTT.

V and J are TRBV5-4 and TRBJ2-3, with 7 nucleotides matching TRBD2. V was clipped by 2 bases and J by 0 bases; unmatched bases: 3. CDR3 length equals 15 residues. Germline CDR1 and CDR2: SGHNT and YYREEE (reference sequence). CDR3 loop: CASSLSGASTDTQYF. The CDR3 DNA reads as TGTGCCAGCAGCTTAAGCGGGGCTAGCACAGATACGCAGTATTTT.